The subject of this entry is one TCR beta chain. The data stem from a study of human T cells and chemical hapten exposure. TCRdb reprocessed the RACE reads via MiXCR and lists one record per CDR3 protein. The data show 110,000 or so distinct CDR3 sequences, roughly 9% seen once. Noted time point: patch test 2, 6 weeks after DPC sensitization. Treatment here: therapeutic diphenylcyclopropenone sensitization with weekly scalp DPC. The material was whole blood, obtained in connection with sensitization to the hapten diphenylcyclopropenone (DPC). The TCR originated in a woman between 35 and 50 years old with alopecia areata. Some clones in this sample may be carry-over from other donors' samples.

The CDR3 protein is CARRRDSREQFF. The CDR3 region has the DNA TGTGCCAGAAGGAGGGACAGCCGGGAGCAGTTCTTC. The J gene is TRBJ2-1, the V gene TRBV2; D is perhaps TRBD1 (7 bases). This CDR3 has 12 residues. Trimming took off 9 bases at V and 10 bases at J, with 16 bases between the two ends. The V gene's germline CDR1 is SNHLY and CDR2 FYNNEI.